One sample yielded the 26 T cell receptor beta chains listed below, sequenced in a study of OX40 agonist ivuxolimab in advanced cancers. Only in-frame clones appear in the TCRdb table, and some are missing; sequencing was by immunoSEQ multiplex PCR. The table lists about 96,000 clones, less than 95% of them singletons. The sequences come from CD4+ or CD8+ T cells sorted from blood, collected in a trial of the OX40 agonist ivuxolimab. The receptors stem from an adult with an advanced solid tumor such as melanoma, head and neck, liver or kidney cancer.

The genes are TRBV30 and TRBJ1-2; a possible D gene is TRBD1 (5 bases). CDR3 size: 11 residues. The V and J ends lost 1 base and 8 bases respectively, with 8 bases between them. The germline V gene has CDR1 GTSNPN and CDR2 SVGIG (reference sequence). The CDR3 DNA follows: TGTGCCTGGAGTGGAGGGGAAGGCTACACCTTC. This codes for CAWSGGEGYTF.

The chain combines TRBV30 with TRBJ2-1; 8 nucleotides match TRBD2. Germline CDR1 reads GTSNPN; CDR2 reads SVGIG (reference sequence). V lost 0 bases, J lost 7 bases, and 8 bases stayed unmatched. The CDR3 spans 15 residues. This chain's CDR3 is CAWSVFLAGENEQFF. The CDR3 nucleotides read TGTGCCTGGAGTGTTTTCCTAGCGGGTGAGAATGAGCAGTTCTTC.

The chain carries TRBV2 and TRBJ2-7, with a possible D match to TRBD2 (5 bases). The CDR3 covers 13 residues. The ends were cut back, 6 bases at V and 0 bases at J, with 9 bases in the middle. The V gene's germline CDR1 is SNHLY and CDR2 FYNNEI. CDR3 protein: CASRVEASYEQYF. The CDR3 nucleotides are TGTGCCAGCAGGGTGGAGGCCTCCTACGAGCAGTACTTC.

The gene calls are TRBV7-2 and TRBJ2-1; D unclear. Deletions cut 1 base from V and 6 bases from J, with 10 bases between. Looked up from germline, CDR1 is SGHTA and CDR2 is FQGNSA. This CDR3 comprises 14 residues. The CDR3 nucleotides are TGTGCCAGCAGCTTAGGGCTCTCGTCCAATGAGCAGTTCTTC. It translates to CASSLGLSSNEQFF. The whole variable domain, filled in from reference TRBV7-2 and TRBJ2-1, reads GAGVSQSPSNKVTEKGKDVELRCDPISGHTALYWYRQSLGQGLEFLIYFQGNSAPDKSGLPSDRFSAERTGGSVSTLTIQRTQQEDSAVYLCASSLGLSSNEQFFGPGTRLTVL.

Points on this clone: In the same sample, other DNA sequences code for this CDR3. The chain has TRBV30 and TRBJ1-3; D is undetermined. Germline V gene lookup returns CDR1 GTSNPN and CDR2 SVGIG (reference sequence). V lost 0 bases and J lost 1, with 7 bases in between. This CDR3 comprises 14 residues. CDR3 loop: CAWSVTGSGNTIYF. CDR3 in DNA: TGTGCCTGGAGTGTGACGGGTTCTGGAAACACCATATATTTT.

This chain joins TRBV7-2 and TRBJ2-7, with 7 bases matching TRBD2. The CDR3 extends over 14 amino acids. The trim removed 1 base at V and 2 bases at J, leaving 2 bases unmatched. In germline, CDR1 is SGHTA, CDR2 FQGNSA. CDR3 DNA: TGTGCCAGCAGCTTAGACGCGGGAGCCTACGAGCAGTACTTC. This sequence encodes CASSLDAGAYEQYF.

The genes are TRBV14 and TRBJ2-7; D gene unclear. V lost 3 bases to trimming and J lost 8 bases, with 11 bases between them. The CDR3 contains 12 residues. Germline values: CDR1 SGHDN, CDR2 FVKESK. The CDR3 loop reads CASSHNRRQQYF. CDR3 DNA sequence: TGTGCCAGCAGCCACAACCGCCGGCAGCAGTACTTC.

The V call is TRBV7-8, the J call TRBJ2-5, with TRBD2 matching over 7 bases. Germline V CDR1 and CDR2: SGHVS, FQNEAQ. Germline trimming cut 4 bases from V and 2 bases from J; bases unmatched to any gene: 7. CDR3 size: 15 residues. For the CDR3, the DNA is TGTGCCAGCAGCTACCTCGGGGGGATACAAGAGACCCAGTACTTC. This gives the protein CASSYLGGIQETQYF.

This chain uses TRBV11-3 with TRBJ2-3, with unresolved D. This CDR3 spans 12 amino acids. The V and J ends lost 5 bases and 0 bases respectively, with 3 bases between them. Germline V lookup: CDR1 SGHNT, CDR2 YENEEA. As DNA, the CDR3 is TGTGCCAGCAGCGCTAGCACAGATACGCAGTATTTT. Translating gives CASSASTDTQYF.

The chain couples TRBV10-3 to TRBJ2-5, with D possibly TRBD2 on 5 matching bases. The V gene's germline CDR1 is ENHRY and CDR2 SYGVKD. Trimming removed 8 bases from V and 5 bases from J, with 18 bases in between. The CDR3 loop spans 14 amino acids. This CDR3 is CAIRHPGSQETQYF. The CDR3 DNA is TGTGCCATCCGCCATCCGGGGAGTCAGGAGACCCAGTACTTC.

The chain has TRBV29-1 and TRBJ1-3, with a possible D match to TRBD1 (5 bases). The CDR3 is 13 amino acids. V was clipped by 2 bases and J by 1 base, with 6 bases between them. Germline V gives CDR1 SQVTM, CDR2 ANQGSEA. CDR3 in amino acids: CSVESGSGNTIYF. The DNA for the CDR3 is TGCAGCGTTGAATCAGGGTCTGGAAACACCATATATTTT.

The chain uses TRBV5-8 and TRBJ2-3; a possible D gene is TRBD1 (5 bases). Trimming cost V 1 base and J 0 bases, with 9 bases left between them. CDR1 is SGHTS and CDR2 is YDEGEE in the germline V gene. This CDR3 has 15 amino acids. Here the CDR3 reads CASSLFTGSTDTQYF. The CDR3 DNA is TGTGCCAGCAGCTTGTTTACAGGTAGCACAGATACGCAGTATTTT.

The gene calls are TRBV5-1 and TRBJ2-3, with D tentatively TRBD2 (6 bases). Trimming left V 4 bases short and J 6 bases short, with 15 bases between. Germline V gene lookup returns CDR1 SGHRS and CDR2 YFSETQ. The CDR3 sequence is 14 residues long. This chain's CDR3 is CASSTSGLEDTQYF. CDR3 bases: TGCGCCAGCAGCACCTCGGGACTTGAGGATACGCAGTATTTT.

The rearrangement uses TRBV11-1 and TRBJ2-3; TRBD1 is a possible D gene (5 bases). V lost 3 bases and J 0 bases, leaving 10 bases between the germline ends. CDR1 is SGHAT, CDR2 FQDESV, per germline (reference sequence). The CDR3 totals 15 residues. This CDR3 reads CASSFGRASTDTQYF. In DNA form, the CDR3 reads TGTGCCAGCAGCTTCGGCAGGGCCAGCACAGATACGCAGTATTTT.

The rearrangement uses TRBV4-1 and TRBJ2-1, with TRBD2 matching 14 bases. CDR1 is MGHRA and CDR2 is YSYEKL in the germline V gene. CDR3 length equals 21 residues. Trimming at V came to 4 bases and at J to 0 bases, leaving 14 bases not matched to a gene. The CDR3 here is CASSRGAGLAGGPSSYNEQFF. In nucleotides, the CDR3 is TGCGCCAGCAGCCGGGGGGCAGGACTAGCGGGAGGCCCTAGCTCCTACAATGAGCAGTTCTTC.

The chain employs TRBV6-1 and TRBJ2-5; no firm D call. The CDR3 loop spans 11 amino acids. The ends were cut back, 6 bases at V and 6 bases at J, with 8 bases in the middle. Per the germline V gene, CDR1 is MNHNS and CDR2 is SASEGT. Here the CDR3 reads CASRAGQTQYF. The CDR3 bases are TGTGCCAGCAGAGCTGGACAGACCCAGTACTTC.

This chain uses TRBV30 with TRBJ1-2; TRBD1 might be the D (6 bases). CDR3 size: 16 residues. V lost 0 bases, J lost 7 bases, and 21 bases lay in between. Per germline, CDR1 GTSNPN and CDR2 SVGIG (reference sequence). CDR3 protein: CAWSVPTWGGGAGYTF. CDR3 nucleotide sequence: TGTGCCTGGAGTGTACCCACCTGGGGCGGGGGGGCTGGCTACACCTTC.

J is TRBJ2-7 and V is TRBV9; D is undetermined. The CDR3 runs 15 residues. V shed 0 bases and J shed 1 base, with 11 bases lying between them. The germline gives CDR1 SGDLS, CDR2 YYNGEE. The CDR3 DNA reads as TGTGCCAGCAGCGTAGGACTGGGGATTTCCTACGAGCAGTACTTC. It specifies CASSVGLGISYEQYF. Based on the CDR3 plus reference TRBV9 and TRBJ2-7, the full variable domain is DSGVTQTPKHLITATGQRVTLRCSPRSGDLSVYWYQQSLDQGLQFLIQYYNGEERAKGNILERFSAQQFPDLHSELNLSSLELGDSALYFCASSVGLGISYEQYFGPGTRLTVT.

This clone was observed a handful of times. The chain recombines TRBV7-3 with TRBJ1-2; D gene unclear. The CDR3 runs 14 residues. With 1 base removed from V and 4 bases from J, the gap between germline ends came to 10 bases. The V gene's germline CDR1 is SGHTA and CDR2 FQGTGA. CDR3 sequence: CASSLNGETYGYTF. The CDR3 coding sequence is TGTGCCAGCAGCTTAAACGGGGAAACCTATGGCTACACCTTC.

The rearrangement uses TRBV5-5 and TRBJ2-7; 12 bases are a match to TRBD2. Germline CDR1 and CDR2: SGHKS and YYEKEE (reference sequence). The CDR3 contains 16 residues. V trimming: 3 bases; J trimming: 3 bases; junction bases outside the gene matches: 7. CDR3 coding DNA: TGTGCCAGCAGCTCTCGGACTAGCGGGGTTAACTACGAGCAGTACTTC. Translating gives CASSSRTSGVNYEQYF.

This rearrangement joins TRBV7-9 to TRBJ1-1; TRBD1 might be the D (6 bases). This CDR3 contains 14 residues. V lost 7 bases to trimming and J lost 4 bases, with 16 bases between them. CDR1 is SEHNR, CDR2 FQNEAQ, per germline (reference sequence). CDR3 protein: CASMIRRGATEAFF. CDR3 DNA: TGTGCCAGCATGATTAGGCGGGGGGCCACTGAAGCTTTCTTT.

The CDR3 protein is CASSLDRGADTQYF. The CDR3 DNA reads as TGCGCCAGCAGCTTGGACCGGGGGGCAGATACGCAGTATTTT. V is TRBV5-1 and J is TRBJ2-3, with 7 positions matching TRBD2. Germline-derived CDR1 and CDR2 are SGHRS and YFSETQ. The V segment lost 0 bases and the J segment 4 bases; nucleotides outside the gene matches: 2. The CDR3 has 14 residues.

In its sample, this clone was seen once. The gene calls are TRBV7-9 and TRBJ2-7; 14 nucleotides align to TRBD2. V lost 5 bases and J lost 6; bases outside the gene matches: 6. The CDR3 has 15 residues. CDR1 SEHNR and CDR2 FQNEAQ come from the germline V gene (reference sequence). In DNA, the CDR3 is TGTGCCAGCAGCGGACCGGGACTAGCGGGAGCCGAGCAGTACTTC. This encodes CASSGPGLAGAEQYF.

This CDR3 reads CASSLLSDRGFYEQYF. The CDR3 nucleotides read TGCGCCAGCAGCCTACTATCGGACAGGGGATTCTACGAGCAGTACTTC. V usage is TRBV5-1 and J usage is TRBJ2-7; TRBD1 aligns across 9 bases. The CDR3 contains 16 residues. Trimming removed 4 bases from V and 3 bases from J; junction bases left unmatched: 11. CDR1 SGHRS and CDR2 YFSETQ come from the germline V gene.

V is TRBV28 and J is TRBJ1-4, with D possibly matching TRBD1 (5 bases). This CDR3 has 13 amino acids. V dropped 6 bases and J dropped 3 bases, with 8 bases sitting between them. The germline CDR1 and CDR2 sequences are MDHEN and SYDVKM. CDR3 DNA sequence: TGTGCCAGCAGAGCGGGACCTAATGAAAAACTGTTTTTT. Protein: CASRAGPNEKLFF.

The rearrangement joins TRBV13 to TRBJ2-2, with D tentatively TRBD1 (5 bases). The CDR3 loop spans 14 amino acids. Trimming took off 2 bases at V and 6 bases at J, with 10 bases between the two ends. The germline CDR1 and CDR2 sequences are PRHDT and FYEKMQ (reference sequence). The CDR3 DNA sequence: TGTGCCAGCAGCTTAAAGACAGTCGCCGGGGAGCTGTTTTTT. The encoded protein is CASSLKTVAGELFF.